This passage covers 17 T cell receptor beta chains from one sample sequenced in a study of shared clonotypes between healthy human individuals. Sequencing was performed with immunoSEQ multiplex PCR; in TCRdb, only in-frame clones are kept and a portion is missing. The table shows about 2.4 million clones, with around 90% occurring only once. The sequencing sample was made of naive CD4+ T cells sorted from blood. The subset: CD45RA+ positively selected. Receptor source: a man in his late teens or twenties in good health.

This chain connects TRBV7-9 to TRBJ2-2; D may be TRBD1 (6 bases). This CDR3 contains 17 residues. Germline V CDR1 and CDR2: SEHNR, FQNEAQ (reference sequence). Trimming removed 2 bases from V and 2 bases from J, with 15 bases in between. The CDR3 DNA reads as TGTGCCAGCAGCTTACAACGAACAGGGCTTAACACCGGGGAGCTGTTTTTT. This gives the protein CASSLQRTGLNTGELFF.

The CDR3 DNA reads as TGTGCCAGTACGCTACAGGGTACCGGCAATCAGCCCCAGCATTTT. The encoded protein is CASTLQGTGNQPQHF. V is TRBV19 and J is TRBJ1-5; D is perhaps TRBD1 (6 bases). The CDR3 is 15 residues long. The germline V and J ends were trimmed by 7 bases and 2 bases, with 15 bases remaining between them. Germline V lookup: CDR1 LNHDA, CDR2 SQIVND (reference sequence).

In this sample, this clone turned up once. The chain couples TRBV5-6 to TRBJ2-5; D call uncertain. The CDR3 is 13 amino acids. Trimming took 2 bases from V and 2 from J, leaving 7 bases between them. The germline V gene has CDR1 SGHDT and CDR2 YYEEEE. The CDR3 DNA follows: TGTGCCAGCAGCTTCGCGGATCAAGAGACCCAGTACTTC. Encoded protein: CASSFADQETQYF. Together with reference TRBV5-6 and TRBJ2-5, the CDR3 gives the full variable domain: DAGVTQSPTHLIKTRGQQVTLRCSPKSGHDTVSWYQQALGQGPQFIFQYYEEEERQRGNFPDRFSGHQFPNYSSELNVNALLLGDSALYLCASSFADQETQYFGPGTRLLVL.

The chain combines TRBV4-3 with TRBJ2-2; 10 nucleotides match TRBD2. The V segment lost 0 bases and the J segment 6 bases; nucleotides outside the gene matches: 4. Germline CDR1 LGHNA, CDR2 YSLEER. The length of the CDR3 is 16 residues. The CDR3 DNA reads TGCGCCAGCAGCCAAGATGCCAGCGGGAGGGCCGGGGAGCTGTTTTTT. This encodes CASSQDASGRAGELFF.

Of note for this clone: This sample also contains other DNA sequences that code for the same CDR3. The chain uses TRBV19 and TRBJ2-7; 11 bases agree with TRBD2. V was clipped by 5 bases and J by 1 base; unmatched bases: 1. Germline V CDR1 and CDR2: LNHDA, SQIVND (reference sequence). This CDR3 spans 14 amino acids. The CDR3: CASSWTSGSYEQYF. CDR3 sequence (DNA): TGTGCCAGTAGTTGGACTAGCGGGTCCTACGAGCAGTACTTC.

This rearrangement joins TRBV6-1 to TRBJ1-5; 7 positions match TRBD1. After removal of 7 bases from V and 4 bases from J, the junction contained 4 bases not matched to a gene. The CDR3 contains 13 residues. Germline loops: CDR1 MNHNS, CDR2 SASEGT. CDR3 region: CASIDRVNQPQHF. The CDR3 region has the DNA TGTGCCAGCATCGACAGGGTAAATCAGCCCCAGCATTTT.

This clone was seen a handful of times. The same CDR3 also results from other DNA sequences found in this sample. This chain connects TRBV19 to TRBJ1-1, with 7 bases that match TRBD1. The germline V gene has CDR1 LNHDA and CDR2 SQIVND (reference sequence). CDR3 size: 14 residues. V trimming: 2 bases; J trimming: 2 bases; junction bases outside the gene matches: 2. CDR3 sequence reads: CASSIRQGNTEAFF. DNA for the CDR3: TGTGCCAGTAGTATACGACAGGGTAACACTGAAGCTTTCTTT.

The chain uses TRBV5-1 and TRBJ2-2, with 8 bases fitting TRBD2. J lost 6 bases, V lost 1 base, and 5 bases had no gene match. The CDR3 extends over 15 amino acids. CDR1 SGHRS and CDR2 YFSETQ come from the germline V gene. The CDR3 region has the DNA TGCGCCAGCAGCTTGTTCGGGAGGGAGGCCGGGGAGCTGTTTTTT. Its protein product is CASSLFGREAGELFF. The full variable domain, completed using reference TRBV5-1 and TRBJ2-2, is KAGVTQTPRYLIKTRGQQVTLSCSPISGHRSVSWYQQTPGQGLQFLFEYFSETQRNKGNFPGRFSGRQFSNSRSEMNVSTLELGDSALYLCASSLFGREAGELFFGEGSRLTVL.

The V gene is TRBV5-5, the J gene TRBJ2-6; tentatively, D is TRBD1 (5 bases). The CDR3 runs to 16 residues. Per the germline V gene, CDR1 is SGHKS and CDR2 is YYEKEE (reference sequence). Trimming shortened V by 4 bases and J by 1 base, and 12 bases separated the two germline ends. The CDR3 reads CASSVISGSGANVLTF. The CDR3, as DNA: TGTGCCAGCAGCGTAATATCAGGGTCTGGGGCCAACGTCCTGACTTTC.

The CDR3: CASSIVRGDSYSGNTIYF. CDR3 DNA: TGTGCCAGTAGTATAGTGAGGGGGGACAGCTACTCTGGAAACACCATATATTTT. V gene TRBV19 combines with J gene TRBJ1-3, with 7 bases identical to TRBD1. The CDR3 contains 18 residues. CDR1 is LNHDA, CDR2 SQIVND, per germline (reference sequence). After removal of 1 base from V and 0 bases from J, the junction contained 9 bases not matched to a gene.

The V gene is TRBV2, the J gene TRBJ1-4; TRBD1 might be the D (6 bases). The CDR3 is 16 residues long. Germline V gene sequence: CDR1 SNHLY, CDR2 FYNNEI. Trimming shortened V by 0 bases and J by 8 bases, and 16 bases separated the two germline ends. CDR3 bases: TGTGCCAGCAGTGAAGCGGAAGGGGGTCTACGGGAAAAACTGTTTTTT. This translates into CASSEAEGGLREKLFF.

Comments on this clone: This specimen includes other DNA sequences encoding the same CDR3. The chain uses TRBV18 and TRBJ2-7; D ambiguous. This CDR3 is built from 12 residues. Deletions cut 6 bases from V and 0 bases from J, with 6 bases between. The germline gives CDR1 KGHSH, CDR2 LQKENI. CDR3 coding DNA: TGTGCCAGCTCTCCCAGCTCCTACGAGCAGTACTTC. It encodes CASSPSSYEQYF. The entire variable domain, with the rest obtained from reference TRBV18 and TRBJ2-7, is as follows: NAGVMQNPRHLVRRRGQEARLRCSPMKGHSHVYWYRQLPEEGLKFMVYLQKENIIDESGMPKERFSAEFPKEGPSILRIQQVVRGDSAAYFCASSPSSYEQYFGPGTRLTVT.

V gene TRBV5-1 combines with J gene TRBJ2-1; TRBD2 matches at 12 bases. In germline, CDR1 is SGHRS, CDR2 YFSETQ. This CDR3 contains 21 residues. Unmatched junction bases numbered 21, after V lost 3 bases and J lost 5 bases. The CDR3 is CASSWPGLAGGPRQRDNEQFF. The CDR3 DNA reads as TGCGCCAGCAGCTGGCCGGGGCTAGCGGGAGGGCCCCGCCAAAGGGACAATGAGCAGTTCTTC.

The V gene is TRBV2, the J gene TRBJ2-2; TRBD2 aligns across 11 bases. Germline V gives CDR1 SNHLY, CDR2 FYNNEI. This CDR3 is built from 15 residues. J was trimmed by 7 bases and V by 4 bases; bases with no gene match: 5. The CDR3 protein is CASSVAGGPSGELFF. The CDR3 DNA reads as TGTGCCAGCAGTGTAGCGGGGGGGCCTAGCGGGGAGCTGTTTTTT.

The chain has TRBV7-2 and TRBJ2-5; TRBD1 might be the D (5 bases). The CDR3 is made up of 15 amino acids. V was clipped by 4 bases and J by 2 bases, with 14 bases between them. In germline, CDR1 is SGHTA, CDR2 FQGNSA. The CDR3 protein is CASSSPQGRQETQYF. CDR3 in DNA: TGTGCCAGCAGCTCCCCTCAGGGTAGGCAAGAGACCCAGTACTTC.

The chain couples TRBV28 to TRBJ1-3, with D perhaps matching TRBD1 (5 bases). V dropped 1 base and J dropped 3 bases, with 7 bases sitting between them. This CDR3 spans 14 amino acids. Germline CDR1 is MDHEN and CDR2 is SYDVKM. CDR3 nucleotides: TGTGCCAGCAGTTTATTACAGGTTGGAAACACCATATATTTT. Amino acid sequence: CASSLLQVGNTIYF. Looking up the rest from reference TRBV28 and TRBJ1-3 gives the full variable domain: DVKVTQSSRYLVKRTGEKVFLECVQDMDHENMFWYRQDPGLGLRLIYFSYDVKMKEKGDIPEGYSVSREKKERFSLILESASTNQTSMYLCASSLLQVGNTIYFGEGSWLTVV.

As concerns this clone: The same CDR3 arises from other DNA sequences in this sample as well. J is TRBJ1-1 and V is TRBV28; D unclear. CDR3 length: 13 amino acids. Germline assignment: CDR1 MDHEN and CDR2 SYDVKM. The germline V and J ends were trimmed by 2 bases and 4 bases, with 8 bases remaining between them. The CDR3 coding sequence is TGTGCCAGCAGTTTAAAGGGATTCACTGAAGCTTTCTTT. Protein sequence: CASSLKGFTEAFF.